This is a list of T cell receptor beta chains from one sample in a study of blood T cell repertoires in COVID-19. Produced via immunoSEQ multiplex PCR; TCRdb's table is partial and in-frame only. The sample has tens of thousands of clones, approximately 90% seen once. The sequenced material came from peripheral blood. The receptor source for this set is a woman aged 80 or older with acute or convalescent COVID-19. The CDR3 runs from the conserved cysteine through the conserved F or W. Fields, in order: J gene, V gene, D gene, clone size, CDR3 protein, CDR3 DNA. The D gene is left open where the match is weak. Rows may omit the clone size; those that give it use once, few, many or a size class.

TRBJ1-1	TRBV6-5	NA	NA	CASIRGWGNTEAFF	TGTGCCAGCATACGGGGGTGGGGGAACACTGAAGCTTTCTTT
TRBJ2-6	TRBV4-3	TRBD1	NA	CASSRDGTAGANVLTF	TGCGCCAGCAGCCGAGACGGGACAGCCGGGGCCAACGTCCTGACTTTC
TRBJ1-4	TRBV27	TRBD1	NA	CASSSGQLINEKLFF	TGTGCCAGCAGTTCGGGACAGCTGATTAATGAAAAACTGTTTTTT
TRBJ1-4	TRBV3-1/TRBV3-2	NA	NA	CASSHKGSIREKLFF	TGTGCCAGCAGTCATAAGGGGTCGATTCGTGAAAAACTGTTTTTT
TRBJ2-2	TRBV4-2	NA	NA	CASSPPGQTGELFF	TGTGCCAGCAGCCCTCCCGGACAAACCGGGGAGCTGTTTTTT
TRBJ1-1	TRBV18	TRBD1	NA	CASSPPRGQVEAFF	TGTGCCAGCTCACCTCCCAGGGGACAGGTTGAAGCTTTCTTT
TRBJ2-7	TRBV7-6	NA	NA	CASSSGGPSNEQYF	TGTGCCAGCAGCTCGGGGGGCCCCTCAAACGAGCAGTACTTC
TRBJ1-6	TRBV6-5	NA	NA	CASTAGYNSPLHF	TGTGCCAGCACGGCGGGGTATAATTCACCCCTCCACTTT
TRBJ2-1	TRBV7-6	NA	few	CASSLELRGSNEQFF	TGTGCCAGCAGCTTAGAGTTGCGGGGAAGCAATGAGCAGTTCTTC
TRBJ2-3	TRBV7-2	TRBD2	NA	CASSTRGAGGRDTQYF	TGTGCCAGCAGCACCCGTGGGGCGGGGGGGAGAGATACGCAGTATTTT
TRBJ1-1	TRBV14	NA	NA	CASSLQVNTEAFF	TGTGCCAGCAGCTTGCAGGTGAACACTGAAGCTTTCTTT
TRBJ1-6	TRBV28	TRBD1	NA	CASSPDRGRNSPLHF	TGTGCCAGCAGCCCAGACAGGGGTCGAAATTCACCCCTCCACTTT
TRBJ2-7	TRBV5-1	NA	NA	CASSSTAGTYEQYF	TGCGCCAGCAGCTCCACCGCCGGTACCTACGAGCAGTACTTC
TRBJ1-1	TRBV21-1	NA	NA	CASSRGSMNTEAFF	TGTGCCAGCAGCCGCGGCAGCATGAACACTGAAGCTTTCTTT
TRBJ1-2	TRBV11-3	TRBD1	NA	CASSPRDRESLVNYGYTF	TGTGCCAGCAGCCCACGGGACAGGGAGTCACTGGTTAACTATGGCTACACCTTC
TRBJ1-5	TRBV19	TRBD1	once	CASSLENRGSRNQPQHF	TGTGCCAGTAGCCTCGAAAACAGGGGTTCTCGCAATCAGCCCCAGCATTTT
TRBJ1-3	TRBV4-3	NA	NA	CASSQDNRNTIYF	TGCGCCAGCAGCCAAGATAATAGAAACACCATATATTTT
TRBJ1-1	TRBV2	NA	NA	CASRIENTEAFF	TGTGCCAGCAGAATAGAGAACACTGAAGCTTTCTTT
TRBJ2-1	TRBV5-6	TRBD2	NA	CASNRGLAAHNEQFF	TGTGCCAGCAACCGGGGACTAGCGGCGCACAATGAGCAGTTCTTC
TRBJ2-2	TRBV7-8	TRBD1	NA	CASSRIGQDTTGELFF	TGTGCCAGCAGCCGCATCGGACAGGACACCACCGGGGAGCTGTTTTTT
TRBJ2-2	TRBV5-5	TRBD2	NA	CASSSFRLAANTGELFF	TGTGCCAGCAGCTCCTTCCGACTAGCGGCGAACACCGGGGAGCTGTTTTTT
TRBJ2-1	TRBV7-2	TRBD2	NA	CASRYSGGALAYEQFF	TGTGCCAGCAGATACAGCGGGGGGGCCCTCGCCTATGAGCAGTTCTTC
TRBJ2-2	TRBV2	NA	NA	CASRLRGTGELFF	TGTGCCAGCAGGCTCAGGGGAACCGGGGAGCTGTTTTTT
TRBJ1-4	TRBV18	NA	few	CASSPQNEKLFF	TGTGCCAGCTCACCGCAGAATGAAAAACTGTTTTTT
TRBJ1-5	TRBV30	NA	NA	CAWSLGQGYQPQHF	TGTGCCTGGAGTTTGGGGCAGGGTTATCAGCCCCAGCATTTT
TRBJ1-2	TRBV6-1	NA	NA	CASSEVLEGDGYGYTF	TGTGCCAGCAGTGAGGTTCTAGAGGGCGATGGCTATGGCTACACCTTC
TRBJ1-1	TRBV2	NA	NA	CASSEVMAGRGGTEAFF	TGTGCCAGCAGTGAAGTCATGGCAGGGCGGGGGGGCACTGAAGCTTTCTTT
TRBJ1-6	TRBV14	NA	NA	CASSLGLNSPLHF	TGTGCCAGCAGCCTGGGCCTGAATTCACCCCTCCACTTT
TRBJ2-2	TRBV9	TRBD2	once	CASSASGANTGELFF	TGTGCCAGCAGCGCTAGCGGGGCGAACACCGGGGAGCTGTTTTTT
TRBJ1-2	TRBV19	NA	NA	CASMLRGGYTF	TGTGCCAGTATGTTGCGGGGAGGCTACACCTTC
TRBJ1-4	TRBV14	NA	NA	CASSQGSRATNEKLFF	TGTGCCAGCAGCCAAGGATCTCGGGCAACTAATGAAAAACTGTTTTTT
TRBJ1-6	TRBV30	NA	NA	CACLQRRSSYNSPLHF	TGTGCCTGCCTTCAGCGGAGAAGCTCCTATAATTCACCCCTCCACTTT
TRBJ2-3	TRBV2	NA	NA	CASNYHRETQYF	TGTGCCAGCAACTATCACAGGGAAACGCAGTATTTT
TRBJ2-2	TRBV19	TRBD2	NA	CASSLGLAGVSIGELFF	TGTGCCAGTAGTCTGGGACTAGCGGGAGTGTCAATCGGGGAGCTGTTTTTT
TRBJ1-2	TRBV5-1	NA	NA	CASSLAADGYTF	TGCGCCAGCAGCTTGGCCGCGGATGGCTACACCTTC
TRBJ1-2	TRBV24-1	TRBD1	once	CATSDYPGTATNYGYTF	TGTGCCACCAGTGACTACCCTGGGACAGCCACTAACTATGGCTACACCTTC
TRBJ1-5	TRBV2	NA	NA	CASRRREGREFSNQPQHF	TGTGCCAGCAGAAGGAGGGAGGGGAGAGAATTTAGCAATCAGCCCCAGCATTTT
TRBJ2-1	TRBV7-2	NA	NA	CASSFSRNNEQFF	TGTGCCAGCAGCTTCTCGCGGAACAATGAGCAGTTCTTC
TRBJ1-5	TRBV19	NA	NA	CASSLRDIPAQPQHF	TGTGCCAGTAGTCTTCGGGATATTCCGGCTCAGCCCCAGCATTTT
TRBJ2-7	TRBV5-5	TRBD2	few	CASSLIAGPAYEQYF	TGTGCCAGCAGCCTCATAGCGGGACCTGCCTACGAGCAGTACTTC
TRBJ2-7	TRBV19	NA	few	CASSIGHGPYEQYF	TGTGCCAGTAGTATTGGACACGGGCCCTACGAGCAGTACTTC
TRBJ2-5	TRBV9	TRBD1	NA	CASSFGDRVKETQYF	TGTGCCAGCAGCTTTGGGGACAGGGTAAAAGAGACCCAGTACTTC
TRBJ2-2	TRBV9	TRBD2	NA	CASSVASGIAGELFF	TGTGCCAGCAGCGTAGCTAGCGGGATTGCCGGGGAGCTGTTTTTT
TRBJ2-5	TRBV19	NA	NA	CASSIDRETQYF	TGTGCCAGTAGTATAGATCGAGAGACCCAGTACTTC
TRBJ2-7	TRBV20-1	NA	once	CSASRRRSSYEQYF	TGCAGTGCTAGTAGGAGACGTAGCTCCTACGAGCAGTACTTC
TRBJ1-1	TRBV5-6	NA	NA	CASSLVDSNTEAFF	TGTGCCAGCAGCTTGGTGGACAGCAACACTGAAGCTTTCTTT
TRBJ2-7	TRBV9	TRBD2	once	CASSAGTSSYEQYF	TGTGCCAGCAGCGCAGGGACTAGCTCCTACGAGCAGTACTTC
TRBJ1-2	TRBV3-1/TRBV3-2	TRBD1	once	CASTSTGISGYTF	TGTGCCAGCACCTCGACAGGGATTAGCGGCTACACCTTC
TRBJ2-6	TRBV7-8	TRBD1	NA	CASSSGGAGANVLTF	TGTGCCAGCAGCTCAGGGGGCGCTGGGGCCAACGTCCTGACTTTC
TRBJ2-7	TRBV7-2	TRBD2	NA	CASSFPGLLVYEQYF	TGTGCCAGCAGCTTCCCGGGACTATTAGTCTACGAGCAGTACTTC
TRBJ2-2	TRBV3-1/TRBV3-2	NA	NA	CASSRPGLHNTGELFF	TGTGCCAGCAGCAGGCCGGGACTTCACAACACCGGGGAGCTGTTTTTT
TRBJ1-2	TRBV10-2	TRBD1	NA	CASRPGTGSSYGYTF	TGCGCCAGCAGACCCGGGACAGGGAGTTCCTATGGCTACACCTTC
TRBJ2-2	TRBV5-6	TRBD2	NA	CASSWGTSVTGELFF	TGTGCCAGCAGCTGGGGGACTAGCGTCACCGGGGAGCTGTTTTTT